This entry concerns a single T cell receptor (beta chain). With 2 bases clipped from V and 4 bases from J, the junction kept 8 bases outside the gene matches. This CDR3 comprises 15 residues. The germline CDR1 and CDR2 sequences are MNHEY and SVGAGI. Each CDR3 protein is one row after TCRdb ran MiXCR on the RACE reads. This repertoire shows tens of thousands of distinct CDR3 sequences, roughly 10% found once; its top ten account for around 3.6%. These data come from a study of human T cells and chemical hapten exposure. Documented time point: patch test 3, about 24 weeks after DPC sensitization. Sample treatment: therapeutic diphenylcyclopropenone sensitization with weekly scalp DPC.

This TCR was recovered from a woman between 45 and 65 years old with alopecia areata. Some clones in this sample may be carry-over from other donors' samples. This chain connects TRBV6-5 to TRBJ2-7; TRBD1 matches at 7 bases. This material consisted of whole blood, taken in connection with sensitization to the hapten diphenylcyclopropenone (DPC). As DNA, the CDR3 is TGTGCCAGCAGTTACATGCCAGGGGGACCGTACGAGCAGTACTTC. Translated: CASSYMPGGPYEQYF.